These 12 T cell receptor beta chains share one sample of origin, sequenced in a study of tumor and adjacent non-tumor tissue in lung cancer (dated by TCRdb to 2016 to 2018). Library generation was performed with multiplex PCR. Sequencing instrument: Illumina HiSeq 2500. TCRbeta libraries were built by three rounds of nested PCR using primers (Table S4), following protocols modified from ARM-PCR. The public reads were reanalyzed by TCRdb: fastp trimming at Q25, MiXCR alignment, in-frame beta chains only. Every CDR3 protein is listed once, alongside the most common genes and DNA of its rows. In all, the sample holds about 77,000 distinct CDR3 sequences, and more than 65% of those were seen once. The biggest ten clones account for under 40% of the sample. RNA was isolated from bulk unsorted tissue, and RNA quality was assessed with a NanoDrop ND-1000 and an Agilent 2100. Distant non-tumor tissue taken more than 3 cm from the tumor edge was used as the normal lung sample.

Specimen: distant non-tumor lung tissue. These receptors originate from a man in his 70s with non-small cell lung cancer.

The genes are TRBV5-4 and TRBJ2-2; D gene ambiguous. The CDR3 has 12 residues. In germline, CDR1 is SGHNT, CDR2 YYREEE (reference sequence). DNA for the CDR3: TGTGTCAGAAGCCCAGACACCGGGGAGCTGTTTTTT. As protein: CVRSPDTGELFF. Looking up the rest from reference TRBV5-4 and TRBJ2-2 gives the full variable domain: ETGVTQSPTHLIKTRGQQVTLRCSSQSGHNTVSWYQQALGQGPQFIFQYYREEENGRGNFPPRFSGLQFPNYSSELNVNALELDDSALYLCVRSPDTGELFFGEGSRLTVL.

Details on this clonotype: At one end the junction does not follow the germline gene, possibly because of a read error. The gene calls are TRBV11-2 and TRBJ1-2, with 9 positions matching TRBD1. The germline V gene has CDR1 SGHAT and CDR2 FQNNGV. This CDR3 is 14 amino acids long. CDR3 DNA: TGTGTCAGCTCGGCGACAGGGGGTAACTATGTCTACACCTTC. Protein: CVSSATGGNYVYTF.

This clonotype was picked up a small number of times. A much more abundant neighbour one base away suggests this may be a read error. The V gene is TRBV6-2 or TRBV6-3, the J gene TRBJ1-5; D is uncertain. The length of the CDR3 is 13 residues. V was pared by 2 bases and J by 5 bases, with 7 bases between. Germline-derived CDR1 and CDR2 are MNHEY and SVGEGT. The CDR3 nucleotides are TGTGCCAGCAGTTACACCAGTTATCAGCCCCAGCATTTT. It encodes CASSYTSYQPQHF.

Comments on this clonotype: The junction departs from germline at one end; a sequencing error may be responsible. This chain links TRBV6-5 with TRBJ1-6; D ambiguous. There are 15 residues in the CDR3. The germline CDR1 and CDR2 sequences are MNHEY and SVGAGI. The CDR3: CISSYSDGKNSPLNF. CDR3 nucleotide sequence: TGTATCAGCAGTTATTCCGACGGTAAAAATTCACCCCTAAACTTT.

This chain uses TRBV7-2 with TRBJ2-1; 10 bases are shared with TRBD2. The CDR3 has 15 residues. J lost 10 bases, V lost 1 base, and 7 bases had no gene match. From germline, CDR1 is SGHTA and CDR2 FQGNSA. The DNA of the CDR3 is TGTGCCAGCAGCTTAGTAGCTAGCGGGAGTAGAGAGCAGTTCTTC. It translates to CASSLVASGSREQFF.

In the case of this clonotype: The junction differs from germline at one of its ends, possibly a read error. V is TRBV4-1 and J is TRBJ2-7; perhaps TRBD1 as D (5 bases). The CDR3 loop spans 15 amino acids. In germline, CDR1 is MGHRA, CDR2 YSYEKL. In DNA, the CDR3 is TGCGCCGGCAGCCACCTTGGAGACAGAACCTACGAGCAGTACTTC. Translated: CAGSHLGDRTYEQYF.

In this sample, this clonotype turned up a few times. The chain couples TRBV20-1 to TRBJ1-1; 9 bases line up with TRBD1. Germline V gene data show CDR1 as DFQATT and CDR2 as SNEGSKA (reference sequence). This CDR3 contains 15 residues. V shed 1 base, J shed 4 bases, and the junction held 7 bases outside the gene matches. CDR3 residues: CSARGVGQGITEAFF. CDR3 nucleotide sequence: TGCAGTGCTAGAGGGGTGGGACAGGGAATCACTGAAGCTTTCTTT.

Details on this clonotype: An end of the junction differs from the germline gene, which may be a read error. V gene TRBV29-1 combines with J gene TRBJ1-5, with D maybe TRBD1 (5 bases). The germline gives CDR1 SQVTM, CDR2 ANQGSEA. This CDR3 spans 13 amino acids. DNA of the CDR3: TGCAGTGTTGAAGAGGGGCTAGATCAGCCCCAACATTTT. Translation: CSVEEGLDQPQHF.

In this sample, this clonotype turned up a few times. This rearrangement joins TRBV20-1 to TRBJ2-1; possibly TRBD1 or TRBD2 for D (6 bases each). There are 14 residues in the CDR3. The V gene lost 6 bases and the J gene lost 3 bases, with 15 bases spanning the gap. The germline V gene has CDR1 DFQATT and CDR2 SNEGSKA (reference sequence). The CDR3 here is CSALWGAYYNEQFF. CDR3 bases: TGCAGTGCCCTGTGGGGGGCCTACTACAATGAGCAGTTCTTC.

The chain recombines TRBV6-2 or TRBV6-3 with TRBJ2-3; 7 nucleotides agree with TRBD1. Germline assignment: CDR1 MNHEY and CDR2 SVGEGT. Trimming at V came to 10 bases and at J to 2 bases, leaving 12 bases not matched to a gene. CDR3 length: 15 amino acids. The CDR3 sequence: CATTTPGTATDTQYF. DNA for the CDR3: TGTGCCACCACAACCCCCGGGACAGCCACAGATACGCAGTATTTT.

With regard to this clonotype: Given the absence of the conserved phenylalanine or tryptophan at the CDR3 end, a read error is likely. This rearrangement joins TRBV28 to TRBJ2-1; a possible D gene is TRBD2 (6 bases). The V end lost 3 bases, the J end lost 5 bases, and 11 bases lay between the germline ends. The germline CDR1 and CDR2 sequences are MDHEN and SYDVKM. The CDR3 has 14 amino acids. CDR3 region: CASSFTGSHNEQFL. In nucleotides, the CDR3 is TGTGCCAGCAGTTTTACCGGGAGCCACAATGAGCAGTTCTTA.

The CDR3 region is CASSATGTGVVGNIYYF. The CDR3 DNA sequence: TGTGCCAGCAGCGCTACCGGGACTGGGGTCGTTGGAAACATTTATTACTTC. V is TRBV5-6 and J is TRBJ2-4; TRBD2 is a possible D gene (6 bases). The CDR3 has 17 residues. CDR1 is SGHDT, CDR2 YYEEEE, per germline. The V gene lost 4 bases and the J gene lost 16 bases, with 33 bases spanning the gap.